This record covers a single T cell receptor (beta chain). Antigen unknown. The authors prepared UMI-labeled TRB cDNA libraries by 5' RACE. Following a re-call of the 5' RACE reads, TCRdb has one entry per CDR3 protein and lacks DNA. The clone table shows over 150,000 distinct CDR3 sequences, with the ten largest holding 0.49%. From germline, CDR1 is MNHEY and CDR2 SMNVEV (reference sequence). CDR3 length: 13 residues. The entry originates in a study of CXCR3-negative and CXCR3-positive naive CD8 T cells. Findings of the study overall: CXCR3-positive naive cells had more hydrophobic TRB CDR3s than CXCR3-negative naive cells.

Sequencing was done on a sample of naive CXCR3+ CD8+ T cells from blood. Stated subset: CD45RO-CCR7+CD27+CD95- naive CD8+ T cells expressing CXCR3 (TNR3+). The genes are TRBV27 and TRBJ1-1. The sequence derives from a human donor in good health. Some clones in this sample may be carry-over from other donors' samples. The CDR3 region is CASSPTPNTEAFF.